The 3 T cell receptor beta chains below were found in one sample sequenced in a study of blood T cell repertoires in COVID-19. Only in-frame clones appear in the TCRdb table, and some are missing; sequencing was by immunoSEQ multiplex PCR. The sample contains 40,000 to 65,000 clones, approximately 84% of which appear only once. Input material: peripheral blood. Receptors were obtained from a human donor with active or convalescent COVID-19. The donor label of this sample is uncertain.

The chain carries TRBV9 and TRBJ1-3, with D unclear. Germline V gene lookup returns CDR1 SGDLS and CDR2 YYNGEE. V gave up 3 bases and J gave up 4 bases, with 11 bases separating them. This CDR3 has 14 amino acids. The CDR3 region has the DNA TGTGCCAGCAGCGGGTCTCTCGGGGGAAACACCATATATTTT. As protein: CASSGSLGGNTIYF.

The chain couples TRBV19 to TRBJ2-3; 11 bases fit TRBD1. V shed 9 bases, J shed 0 bases, and the junction held 8 bases outside the gene matches. The CDR3 extends over 16 amino acids. The germline V gene encodes CDR1 LNHDA and CDR2 SQIVND (reference sequence). CDR3 region: CASRRGQGVSTDTQYF. The CDR3 nucleotides read TGTGCCAGCCGGAGGGGACAGGGGGTTAGCACAGATACGCAGTATTTT.

The chain recombines TRBV6-6 with TRBJ2-3; D is unresolved. Deletions cut 8 bases from V and 1 base from J, with 7 bases between. The CDR3 loop spans 12 amino acids. CDR1 is MNHNY and CDR2 is SVGAGI in the germline V gene (reference sequence). This CDR3 reads CASRTGTDTQYF. CDR3 DNA: TGTGCCAGCCGAACGGGCACAGATACGCAGTATTTT.